These 25 T cell receptor beta chains came from one sample sequenced in a study of cytomegalovirus exposure and HLA in healthy donors. The PCR used 60 Vbeta and 13 Jbeta primers. Here immunoSEQ multiplex PCR was the method, and the copy in TCRdb shows in-frame clones only, minus some. The sample has about 150,000 clones, 61% seen once. The sample taken for sequencing was PBMCs. The receptors were gathered from a male donor in good health and CMV-seronegative.

The genes are TRBV7-9 and TRBJ2-7; TRBD2 is a possible D gene (6 bases). The CDR3 extends over 14 amino acids. The germline CDR1 and CDR2 sequences are SEHNR and FQNEAQ (reference sequence). Trimming removed 1 base from V and 1 base from J, with 8 bases in between. CDR3 sequence reads: CASSLGRGSYEQYF. The CDR3, as DNA: TGTGCCAGCAGCTTAGGGAGGGGTTCCTACGAGCAGTACTTC.

This clone was recorded a few times. This sequence joins TRBV7-6 and TRBJ1-6, with D perhaps matching TRBD1 (6 bases). Germline V gene lookup returns CDR1 SGHVS and CDR2 FNYEAQ. The CDR3 contains 17 residues. Trimming took 5 bases from V and 3 from J, leaving 17 bases between them. The CDR3 sequence is CASSLISVGGYNSPLHF. In DNA, the CDR3 is TGTGCCAGCAGCCTCATTTCGGTAGGGGGCTATAATTCACCCCTCCACTTT.

The gene calls are TRBV28 and TRBJ2-7; TRBD2 is a possible D gene (6 bases). This CDR3 comprises 14 residues. V lost 7 bases, J lost 1 base, and 14 bases lay in between. Germline loops: CDR1 MDHEN, CDR2 SYDVKM. The CDR3 loop reads CASMTRTVSYEQYF. The CDR3 DNA reads as TGTGCCAGCATGACTAGGACGGTATCCTACGAGCAGTACTTC.

The chain is built from TRBV9 and TRBJ2-7, with 14 bases aligning to TRBD2. The CDR3 sequence is 16 residues long. Germline assignment: CDR1 SGDLS and CDR2 YYNGEE. Trimming took 4 bases from V and 3 from J; bases not matched to a gene: 6. Written as DNA, the CDR3 is TGTGCCAGCAGCCCGGGACTAGCGGGGGCCAACTACGAGCAGTACTTC. Translation gives CASSPGLAGANYEQYF.

V and J are TRBV6-5 and TRBJ1-1; D perhaps matches TRBD1 (5 bases). The V gene's germline CDR1 is MNHEY and CDR2 SVGAGI. This CDR3 is built from 11 residues. V gave up 5 bases and J gave up 7 bases, with 8 bases separating them. The CDR3 DNA reads TGTGCCAGCAGTCGACAGAATGAAGCTTTCTTT. Encoded protein: CASSRQNEAFF.

This clone was picked up a small number of times. A junction end diverges from the germline sequence, so it may reflect a read error. V usage is TRBV28 and J usage is TRBJ1-5; unclear D gene. Per germline, CDR1 MDHEN and CDR2 SYDVKM. The CDR3 length is 14 residues. The CDR3: CASRLFNSNQPQHF. DNA of the CDR3: TGTGCCAGCAGGTTATTCAATAGCAATCAGCCCCAGCATTTT.

The rearrangement links TRBV5-6 to TRBJ2-2; no firm D call. The germline V gene encodes CDR1 SGHDT and CDR2 YYEEEE. The CDR3 is 14 residues long. The V and J ends lost 3 bases and 1 base respectively, with 7 bases between them. CDR3 in DNA: TGTGCCAGCAGCTATCCAGAGAACACCGGGGAGCTGTTTTTT. This gives the protein CASSYPENTGELFF. The full variable domain, completed using reference TRBV5-6 and TRBJ2-2, is DAGVTQSPTHLIKTRGQQVTLRCSPKSGHDTVSWYQQALGQGPQFIFQYYEEEERQRGNFPDRFSGHQFPNYSSELNVNALLLGDSALYLCASSYPENTGELFFGEGSRLTVL.

With regard to this clone: At one end the junction does not follow the germline gene, possibly because of a read error. The chain links TRBV19 to TRBJ1-5, with 7 positions matching TRBD1. The germline CDR1 and CDR2 sequences are LNHDA and SQIVND (reference sequence). This CDR3 spans 12 amino acids. As DNA, the CDR3 is TGTGCCAGTAAACAGGGGAATCTGCCCCAGCATTTT. Its translation is CASKQGNLPQHF.

As regards this clone: In the same sample, other DNA sequences code for this CDR3. The CDR3 spells CASSQDGPDTQYF. CDR3 nucleotide sequence: TGCGCCAGCAGCCAAGACGGTCCAGATACGCAGTATTTT. The rearrangement uses TRBV4-1 and TRBJ2-3, with D unclear. The CDR3 totals 13 residues. Germline V gene data show CDR1 as MGHRA and CDR2 as YSYEKL. V dropped 0 bases and J dropped 4 bases, with 5 bases sitting between them.

J is TRBJ2-2 and V is TRBV5-4; 7 bases line up with TRBD2. Per germline, CDR1 SGHNT and CDR2 YYREEE (reference sequence). V shed 4 bases and J 7 bases; nucleotides not matched to a gene: 19. There are 18 residues in the CDR3. CDR3 DNA sequence: TGTGCCAGCAGCCTACTTATTGGGGGGGATGGCCGCCGCGGGGAGCTGTTTTTT. Amino acid sequence: CASSLLIGGDGRRGELFF.

J is TRBJ2-1 and V is TRBV6-1; a possible D gene is TRBD2 (5 bases). This CDR3 is 13 amino acids long. Trimming took 2 bases from V and 6 from J, leaving 8 bases between them. Germline loops: CDR1 MNHNS, CDR2 SASEGT. The CDR3 DNA sequence: TGTGCCAGCAGTGAATCGGGGATCAATGAGCAGTTCTTC. It encodes CASSESGINEQFF.

V gene TRBV7-6 combines with J gene TRBJ1-6; D uncertain. This CDR3 contains 15 residues. CDR1 and CDR2 from the germline V gene are SGHVS and FNYEAQ. Deletions cut 6 bases from V and 7 bases from J, with 16 bases between. In nucleotides, the CDR3 is TGTGCCAGCAGGAGGGATGGGAGGGTGAATTCACCCCTCCACTTT. It yields the protein CASRRDGRVNSPLHF.

This clone was picked up one time. The V call is TRBV28, the J call TRBJ2-5; TRBD2 matches at 13 bases. This CDR3 is 15 amino acids long. Germline V lookup: CDR1 MDHEN, CDR2 SYDVKM. Trimming took 5 bases from V and 5 from J; bases not matched to a gene: 5. The CDR3 loop reads CASSPGLAGVETQYF. The CDR3 region has the DNA TGTGCCAGCAGTCCCGGACTAGCGGGGGTGGAGACCCAGTACTTC.

This chain links TRBV23-1 with TRBJ2-7; 7 bases align to TRBD2. TRBV23-1 is labeled an ORF, and its function is uncertain. V shed 4 bases and J 0 bases; nucleotides not matched to a gene: 3. The CDR3 spans 14 residues. As DNA, the CDR3 is TGCGCCAGCAGTCCACTAGCGTGCTCCTACGAGCAGTACTTC. Its translation: CASSPLACSYEQYF.

The chain couples TRBV7-9 to TRBJ1-6, with TRBD1 matching 11 bases. CDR3 length: 14 amino acids. The junction had 9 bases not matched to a gene; V was cut back by 6 bases and J by 14 bases. Germline CDR1 SEHNR, CDR2 FQNEAQ (reference sequence). The CDR3 protein is CASSSGTGGFTLHF. The CDR3 DNA reads TGTGCCAGCAGTTCCGGGACAGGGGGATTCACCCTCCACTTT.

This clone turned up a few times. The rearrangement joins TRBV29-1 to TRBJ2-4; 7 bases align to TRBD1. Germline V lookup: CDR1 SQVTM, CDR2 ANQGSEA. This CDR3 is 14 amino acids long. J gave up 1 base and V 6 bases, and 6 bases lay outside the gene matches. The CDR3 spells CSVSSTGAKNIQYF. The CDR3 DNA is TGCAGCGTCTCATCGACAGGGGCCAAAAACATTCAGTACTTC.

The chain links TRBV28 to TRBJ1-5, with 11 bases matching TRBD1. The CDR3 is made up of 14 amino acids. V trimming: 3 bases; J trimming: 7 bases; junction bases outside the gene matches: 2. CDR1 is MDHEN and CDR2 is SYDVKM in the germline V gene. DNA for the CDR3: TGTGCCAGCAGTTTGTGGACAGGGGGCCAGCCCCAGCATTTT. Its translation is CASSLWTGGQPQHF.

The rearrangement uses TRBV4-1 and TRBJ2-7; D call uncertain. The CDR3 is 17 residues long. Trimming pared 4 bases from V and 2 bases from J, leaving 21 bases between. CDR1 MGHRA and CDR2 YSYEKL come from the germline V gene. CDR3 protein: CASSLRVHELLTYEQYF. DNA of the CDR3: TGCGCCAGCAGCCTCCGGGTGCACGAACTACTTACCTACGAGCAGTACTTC.

With respect to this clone: The junction differs from germline at one of its ends, possibly a read error. The chain couples TRBV28 to TRBJ2-5, with 9 bases aligning to TRBD1. The CDR3 loop spans 14 amino acids. CDR1 and CDR2 from the germline V gene are MDHEN and SYDVKM. CDR3 protein: CACSSQGARETQYF. The CDR3 region has the DNA TGTGCCTGCAGTTCACAGGGGGCTAGGGAGACCCAGTACTTC.

The rearrangement joins TRBV7-9 to TRBJ1-2; tentatively, D is TRBD1 (5 bases). Germline CDR1 and CDR2: SEHNR and FQNEAQ (reference sequence). The V gene lost 6 bases and the J gene lost 6 bases, with 14 bases spanning the gap. CDR3 length: 13 amino acids. Here the CDR3 DNA reads TGTGCCAGCAGGATACAGGAATACGATGGCTACACCTTC. It specifies CASRIQEYDGYTF.

The chain links TRBV6-5 to TRBJ2-5; 9 nucleotides line up with TRBD1. The CDR3 has 15 amino acids. The V gene's germline CDR1 is MNHEY and CDR2 SVGAGI. J lost 5 bases, V lost 5 bases, and 9 bases had no gene match. In nucleotides, the CDR3 is TGTGCCAGCAGTAACCACGGGACAGGGTTTGAGACCCAGTACTTC. Amino acid sequence: CASSNHGTGFETQYF.

J is TRBJ2-7 and V is TRBV6-5, with 8 bases matching TRBD1. The V and J ends lost 3 bases and 5 bases, in that order; junction bases with no gene match: 12. Germline CDR1 and CDR2: MNHEY and SVGAGI. The length of the CDR3 is 16 residues. CDR3 nucleotides: TGTGCCAGCAGTTATTCCGTCTGGACAGGGAACAACGAGCAGTACTTC. Protein product: CASSYSVWTGNNEQYF.

The chain has TRBV6-5 and TRBJ2-3; TRBD2 matches at 7 bases. The germline V gene encodes CDR1 MNHEY and CDR2 SVGAGI. CDR3 size: 16 residues. The J segment lost 2 bases and the V segment lost 4 bases, leaving 9 bases of the junction unmatched. CDR3 amino acids: CASSFSGSTFTDTQYF. The CDR3 nucleotides are TGTGCCAGCAGTTTTAGCGGGTCTACTTTCACAGATACGCAGTATTTT.

This rearrangement joins TRBV4-3 to TRBJ1-2; weak D call: TRBD1 (5 bases). CDR3 length equals 16 residues. Germline V gives CDR1 LGHNA, CDR2 YSLEER. Trimming took 0 bases from V and 0 from J, leaving 11 bases between them. CDR3 DNA: TGCGCCAGCAGCCAAGATCGGGGGGTTGCTAACTATGGCTACACCTTC. It yields the protein CASSQDRGVANYGYTF.

This chain connects TRBV15 to TRBJ1-3; TRBD1 is a possible D gene (5 bases). Germline V lookup: CDR1 LNHNV, CDR2 YYDKDF (reference sequence). The ends were cut back, 4 bases at V and 7 bases at J, with 17 bases in the middle. The length of the CDR3 is 15 residues. The DNA of the CDR3 is TGTGCCACCAGCATCAGCCGGGGGGAAGGGAACACCATATATTTT. Residues: CATSISRGEGNTIYF.